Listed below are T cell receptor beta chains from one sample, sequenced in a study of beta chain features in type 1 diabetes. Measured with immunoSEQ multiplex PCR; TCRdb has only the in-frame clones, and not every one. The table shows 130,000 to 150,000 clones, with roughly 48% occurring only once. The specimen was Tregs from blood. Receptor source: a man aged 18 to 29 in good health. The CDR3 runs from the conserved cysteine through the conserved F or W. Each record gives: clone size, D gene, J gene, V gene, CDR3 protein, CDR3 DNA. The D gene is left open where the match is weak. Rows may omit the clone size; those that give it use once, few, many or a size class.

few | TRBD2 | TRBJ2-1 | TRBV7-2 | CASSYSGSPYNEQFF | TGTGCCAGCAGCTATAGCGGGAGCCCCTACAATGAGCAGTTCTTC
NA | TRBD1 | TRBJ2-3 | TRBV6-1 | CASSSRTGVTDTQYF | TGTGCCAGCAGTTCGCGGACAGGGGTAACAGATACGCAGTATTTT
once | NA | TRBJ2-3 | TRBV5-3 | CARRPHRTTLLREDTQYF | TGTGCCAGAAGGCCTCACAGGACTACTCTCCTTCGTGAAGATACGCAGTATTTT
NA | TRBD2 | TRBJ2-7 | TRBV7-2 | CASSLGLTSEFEQYF | TGTGCCAGCAGCTTAGGACTCACTAGCGAATTCGAGCAGTACTTC
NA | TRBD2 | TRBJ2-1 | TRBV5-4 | CASSKGGGRENEQFF | TGTGCCAGCAGCAAGGGTGGCGGGAGGGAAAATGAGCAGTTCTTC
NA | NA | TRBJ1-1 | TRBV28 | CASSVPGGRNTEAFF | TGTGCCAGCAGCGTTCCTGGGGGCCGGAACACTGAAGCTTTCTTT
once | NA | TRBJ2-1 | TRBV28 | CASNGGYNEQFF | TGTGCCAGCAACGGTGGCTACAATGAGCAGTTCTTC
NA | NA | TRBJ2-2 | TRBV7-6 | CASSAPGELFF | TGTGCCAGTAGTGCCCCCGGGGAGCTGTTTTTT
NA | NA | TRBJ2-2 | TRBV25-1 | CASSARMSANTGELFF | TGTGCCAGCAGTGCCAGGATGTCTGCTAACACCGGGGAGCTGTTTTTT
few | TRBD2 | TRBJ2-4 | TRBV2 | CASSVWRRGKNIQYF | TGTGCCAGCAGTGTCTGGCGGCGGGGGAAAAACATTCAGTACTTC
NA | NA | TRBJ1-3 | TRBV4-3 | CASSQVGGSGNTIYF | TGCGCCAGCAGCCAAGTTGGAGGGTCTGGAAACACCATATATTTT
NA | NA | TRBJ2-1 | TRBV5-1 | CASSFFGVGIDEQFF | TGCGCCAGCAGCTTTTTCGGAGTTGGTATCGATGAGCAGTTCTTC
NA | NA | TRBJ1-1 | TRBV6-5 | CASKQENTEAFF | TGTGCCTCCAAACAGGAGAACACTGAAGCTTTCTTT
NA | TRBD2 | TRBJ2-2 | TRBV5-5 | CASRETSGRANTGELFF | TGTGCCAGCAGGGAGACTAGCGGGAGGGCCAATACCGGGGAGCTGTTTTTT
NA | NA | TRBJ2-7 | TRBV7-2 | CASSLLYGGGDEQYF | TGTGCCAGCAGCTTATTATATGGGGGAGGTGACGAGCAGTACTTC
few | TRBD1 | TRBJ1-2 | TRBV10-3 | CAISTGTDYYGYTF | TGTGCCATCAGCACCGGGACAGATTACTATGGCTACACCTTC
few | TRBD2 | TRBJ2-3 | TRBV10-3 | CAISESESRGGYADTQYF | TGTGCCATCAGTGAGTCGGAATCTCGGGGGGGGTATGCAGATACGCAGTATTTT
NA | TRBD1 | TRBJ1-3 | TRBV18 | CASSPRQGYGNTIYF | TGTGCCAGCTCACCACGACAGGGCTACGGAAACACCATATATTTT
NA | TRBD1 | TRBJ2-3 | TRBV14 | CASSRDRGHTDTQYF | TGTGCCAGCAGTCGCGACAGGGGCCACACAGATACGCAGTATTTT
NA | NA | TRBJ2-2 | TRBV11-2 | CASSLLSRNTGELFF | TGTGCCAGCAGCTTACTCTCCAGGAACACCGGGGAGCTGTTTTTT
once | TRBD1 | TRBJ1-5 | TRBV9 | CASSGTGAKGQPQHF | TGTGCCAGCAGCGGAACAGGGGCGAAAGGACAGCCCCAGCATTTT
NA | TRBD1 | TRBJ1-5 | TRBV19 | CASSNRDREGVNQPQHF | TGTGCCAGTAGTAACCGGGACAGGGAGGGTGTTAATCAGCCCCAGCATTTT
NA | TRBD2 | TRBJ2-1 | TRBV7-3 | CASSLSSGRVGEQFF | TGTGCCAGCAGCTTAAGTAGCGGGAGGGTGGGTGAGCAGTTCTTC
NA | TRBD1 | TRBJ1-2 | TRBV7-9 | CASSLRGQGSYGYTF | TGTGCCAGCAGCTTAAGGGGACAGGGGAGCTATGGCTACACCTTC
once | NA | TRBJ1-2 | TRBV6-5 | CASSYTTDYGYTF | TGTGCCAGCAGTTACACTACCGACTATGGCTACACCTTC
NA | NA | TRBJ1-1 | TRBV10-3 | CAIRATGPAMNTEAFF | TGTGCCATCAGAGCGACAGGCCCCGCGATGAACACTGAAGCTTTCTTT
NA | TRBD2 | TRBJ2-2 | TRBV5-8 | CASSPRGLAGVAGELFF | TGTGCCAGCAGCCCGAGGGGGCTAGCGGGAGTGGCCGGGGAGCTGTTTTTT
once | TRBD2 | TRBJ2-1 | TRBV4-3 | CASSQVLAEYNEQFF | TGCGCCAGCAGCCAAGTCCTAGCGGAGTACAATGAGCAGTTCTTC
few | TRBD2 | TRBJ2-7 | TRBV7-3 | CASSVSGGAYEQYF | TGTGCCAGCAGCGTTAGCGGGGGGGCGTACGAGCAGTACTTC
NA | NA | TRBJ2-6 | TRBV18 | CATTPTSGANVLTF | TGTGCCACCACCCCTACCTCTGGGGCCAACGTCCTGACTTTC
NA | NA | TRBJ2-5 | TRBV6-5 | CASTTSGRGETQYF | TGTGCCAGCACCACATCCGGGAGAGGAGAGACCCAGTACTTC
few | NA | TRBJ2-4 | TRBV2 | CATSALTGNIQYF | TGTGCCACCTCGGCACTCACGGGGAACATTCAGTACTTC
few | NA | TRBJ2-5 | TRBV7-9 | CASSLLGQPRETQYF | TGTGCCAGCAGCTTACTCGGACAGCCTCGGGAGACCCAGTACTTC
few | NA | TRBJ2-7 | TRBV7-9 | CASSLVSSDEQYF | TGTGCCAGCAGCTTAGTATCGTCCGACGAGCAGTACTTC
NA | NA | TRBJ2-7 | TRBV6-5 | CASRWDSGSYEQYF | TGTGCCAGCAGATGGGACAGCGGGTCCTACGAGCAGTACTTC
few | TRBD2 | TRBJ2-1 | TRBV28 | CASTDLAGDLQFF | TGTGCCAGCACCGACCTAGCGGGAGACTTGCAGTTCTTC
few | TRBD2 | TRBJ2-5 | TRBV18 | CASSPWTSGAPGETQYF | TGTGCCAGCTCACCGTGGACTAGCGGGGCCCCCGGCGAGACCCAGTACTTC
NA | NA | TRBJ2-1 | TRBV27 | CASRPRRAFNEQFF | TGTGCCAGCAGGCCCCGGAGAGCGTTCAATGAGCAGTTCTTC
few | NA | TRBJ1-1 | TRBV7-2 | CASSPGSGRGEAFF | TGTGCCAGCAGCCCGGGGTCCGGACGGGGGGAAGCTTTCTTT
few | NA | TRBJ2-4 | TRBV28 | CASRPARGRDIQYF | TGTGCCAGCAGACCCGCAAGGGGTAGGGACATTCAGTACTTC
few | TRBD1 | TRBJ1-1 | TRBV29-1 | CSVGGQGATEAFF | TGCAGCGTGGGGGGACAGGGGGCCACTGAAGCTTTCTTT
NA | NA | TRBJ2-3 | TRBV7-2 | CASSTRSVTVDTQYF | TGTGCCAGCAGCACTCGATCAGTGACAGTAGATACGCAGTATTTT
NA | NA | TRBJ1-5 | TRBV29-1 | CSVGTAMKDPQHF | TGCAGCGTTGGGACAGCGATGAAGGACCCCCAGCATTTT
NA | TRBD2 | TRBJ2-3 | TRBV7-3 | CASSLLSGGSGTQYF | TGTGCCAGCAGCTTACTTAGCGGGGGGTCAGGGACGCAGTATTTT
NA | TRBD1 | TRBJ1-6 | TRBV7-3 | CASSWTGPYNSPLHF | TGTGCCAGCAGCTGGACAGGGCCCTATAATTCACCCCTCCACTTT
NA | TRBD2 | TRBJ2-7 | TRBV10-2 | CASAAGLAGQGYEQYF | TGCGCCAGCGCCGCGGGACTAGCGGGACAGGGCTACGAGCAGTACTTC
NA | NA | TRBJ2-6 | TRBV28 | CASSLLAGANVLTF | TGTGCCAGCAGTTTACTAGCTGGGGCCAACGTCCTGACTTTC
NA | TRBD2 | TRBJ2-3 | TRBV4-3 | CASSQQTQRGGRDTQYF | TGCGCCAGCAGCCAACAGACTCAGCGGGGGGGCAGAGATACGCAGTATTTT
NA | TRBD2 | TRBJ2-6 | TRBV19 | CASSPRTSGSSGANVLTF | TGTGCCAGTAGTCCGAGGACTAGCGGAAGCTCTGGGGCCAACGTCCTGACTTTC